What follows are 26 T cell receptor beta chains derived from one specimen sequenced in a study of T cells in narcolepsy. Method: immunoSEQ multiplex PCR; TCRdb's copy keeps in-frame clones and lacks some. The sample holds roughly 30,000 clones; approximately 79% are singletons and the top ten take 6.5% to 7%. The material sequenced was memory (CD45RA-) CD4+ T cells from blood. The receptors here all came from a human donor in good health.

The chain uses TRBV14 and TRBJ2-5; D not resolved. CDR1 SGHDN and CDR2 FVKESK come from the germline V gene. The V gene lost 4 bases and the J gene lost 7 bases, with 25 bases spanning the gap. The CDR3 is 17 amino acids. The CDR3 here is CASSPGSLSPARSTQYF. The CDR3 DNA reads TGTGCCAGCAGCCCAGGAAGCCTGTCCCCGGCCAGGTCGACCCAGTACTTC.

The rearrangement uses TRBV19 and TRBJ1-2, with D possibly TRBD1 on 6 matching bases. The CDR3 runs 12 residues. V was clipped by 8 bases and J by 7 bases, with 14 bases between them. The germline gives CDR1 LNHDA, CDR2 SQIVND (reference sequence). The CDR3 is CASSYREGGYTF. The CDR3, as DNA: TGTGCCAGTTCTTACAGGGAGGGTGGCTACACCTTC.

The genes are TRBV12-1 and TRBJ2-6; the DNA was not compared with TRBD2, the D call given in the table. TRBV12-1 is tagged as a pseudogene. The CDR3 covers 20 residues. CDR3 residues: CASSIPTSISPLSGANVLTF. The CDR3 bases are TGTGCCAGCAGCATACCAACTAGCATTTCTCCCCTCTCTGGGGCCAACGTCCTGACTTTC.

The genes are TRBV10-1 and TRBJ2-3; D is undetermined. CDR1 and CDR2 (germline): WNHNN, SYGVQD (reference sequence). V was shortened by 2 bases and J by 8 bases, with 11 bases between the two germline ends. The CDR3 spans 13 residues. DNA for the CDR3: TGCGCCAGCAGTGAGAGGATCGAGAGTACGCAGTATTTT. Translated, it gives CASSERIESTQYF.

The rearrangement uses TRBV9 and TRBJ2-3; tentatively, D is TRBD2 (5 bases). Germline loops: CDR1 SGDLS, CDR2 YYNGEE. CDR3 size: 14 residues. Deletions cut 1 base from V and 4 bases from J, with 10 bases between. The CDR3 bases are TGTGCCAGCAGCGTATTGGTCGGGGCAGATACGCAGTATTTT. It specifies CASSVLVGADTQYF.

CDR3 sequence: CASSKQGKDGELFF. In DNA form, the CDR3 reads TGTGCCAGCAGTAAACAGGGGAAGGACGGGGAGCTGTTTTTT. The rearrangement uses TRBV6-5 and TRBJ2-2; 7 bases match TRBD1. CDR1 and CDR2 from the germline V gene are MNHEY and SVGAGI. The CDR3 is 14 residues long. Trimming took 5 bases from V and 7 from J; bases not matched to a gene: 7.

The CDR3 is CASSPGGVETQYF. The CDR3 DNA reads as TGTGCCAGCAGCCCGGGGGGCGTGGAGACCCAGTACTTC. This chain links TRBV7-3 with TRBJ2-5, with a tentative D call TRBD2 (7 bases). V was shortened by 5 bases and J by 5 bases, with 12 bases between the two germline ends. The CDR3 consists of 13 residues. Germline loops: CDR1 SGHTA, CDR2 FQGTGA.

The chain recombines TRBV27 with TRBJ1-5; no definite D call. V lost 3 bases, J lost 2 bases, and 14 bases lay in between. Germline V gene lookup returns CDR1 MNHEY and CDR2 SMNVEV (reference sequence). This CDR3 is 16 amino acids long. CDR3 nucleotides: TGTGCCAGCAGTTTGGGTTCTCCTACCCGCAATCAGCCCCAGCATTTT. This gives the protein CASSLGSPTRNQPQHF.

The chain couples TRBV28 to TRBJ1-2; the match to TRBD1 covers 7 bases. With 10 bases clipped from V and 4 bases from J, the junction kept 9 bases outside the gene matches. CDR3 size: 13 residues. CDR1 is MDHEN, CDR2 SYDVKM, per germline. CDR3 region: CAIYGTVGYGYTF. The CDR3 DNA follows: TGTGCCATCTATGGGACAGTGGGCTATGGCTACACCTTC.

This chain links TRBV5-1 with TRBJ2-3; TRBD2 matches 7 bases. CDR1 is SGHRS and CDR2 is YFSETQ in the germline V gene. The length of the CDR3 is 16 residues. V was clipped by 5 bases and J by 3 bases; unmatched bases: 12. As DNA, the CDR3 is TGCGCCAGCAGTCTGAGTCCGGGAGGACGGACAGATACGCAGTATTTT. Its protein is CASSLSPGGRTDTQYF.

This chain joins TRBV4-2 and TRBJ2-3; D remains ambiguous. Trimming took 0 bases from V and 6 from J, leaving 13 bases between them. The CDR3 runs 15 residues. In germline, CDR1 is LGHNA, CDR2 YNFKEQ. DNA for the CDR3: TGTGCCAGCAGCCAAGAGGTGGCAGGCCTGGATACGCAGTATTTT. Protein sequence: CASSQEVAGLDTQYF.

This clone has a handful of counts. This chain connects TRBV7-2 to TRBJ2-7, with unresolved D. The V gene's germline CDR1 is SGHTA and CDR2 FQGNSA. The CDR3 consists of 14 residues. Trimming took 7 bases from V and 2 from J, leaving 15 bases between them. The CDR3 nucleotides read TGTGCCAGCAACCCCGGTCAGGTCCCCTACGAGCAGTACTTC. It encodes CASNPGQVPYEQYF. The variable domain in full, with the rest retrieved from reference TRBV7-2 and TRBJ2-7, is GAGVSQSPSNKVTEKGKDVELRCDPISGHTALYWYRQSLGQGLEFLIYFQGNSAPDKSGLPSDRFSAERTGGSVSTLTIQRTQQEDSAVYLCASNPGQVPYEQYFGPGTRLTVT.

This chain joins TRBV19 and TRBJ2-7; D remains unclear. CDR3 length: 13 residues. Trimming stripped 5 bases from V and 4 bases from J, with 12 bases between. CDR1 is LNHDA and CDR2 is SQIVND in the germline V gene (reference sequence). The CDR3 DNA reads as TGTGCCAGTAGTTTCTCGAAGGGTTACGAGCAGTACTTC. The encoded protein is CASSFSKGYEQYF.

J is TRBJ2-5 and V is TRBV11-1, with 7 bases aligning to TRBD2. V lost 6 bases and J lost 2; bases outside the gene matches: 6. Germline CDR1 reads SGHAT; CDR2 reads FQDESV (reference sequence). The CDR3 totals 14 residues. The CDR3: CASRPGLSQETQYF. The CDR3, as DNA: TGTGCCAGCAGACCGGGACTATCTCAAGAGACCCAGTACTTC.

This sequence joins TRBV14 and TRBJ1-1; maybe TRBD1 (6 bases). Germline CDR1 is SGHDN and CDR2 is FVKESK. The CDR3 has 15 residues. With 6 bases removed from V and 0 bases from J, the gap between germline ends came to 14 bases. The CDR3 bases are TGTGCCAGCAGTAACCTAGGGGGGTTGAACACTGAAGCTTTCTTT. It encodes CASSNLGGLNTEAFF.

This chain links TRBV6-1 with TRBJ2-7; TRBD2 agrees at 7 bases. The trim removed 5 bases at V and 1 base at J, leaving 5 bases unmatched. CDR3 size: 14 residues. Germline V gene data show CDR1 as MNHNS and CDR2 as SASEGT. CDR3 sequence reads: CASSNQRDSYEQYF. CDR3 bases: TGTGCCAGCAGTAACCAGCGGGATTCCTACGAGCAGTACTTC.

The chain uses TRBV16 and TRBJ2-6; perhaps TRBD1 as D (6 bases). Germline V CDR1 and CDR2: KGHSY, FQNENV. The CDR3 is made up of 15 amino acids. The V end lost 5 bases, the J end lost 0 bases, and 8 bases lay between the germline ends. The CDR3 coding sequence is TGTGCCAGCAGCTCCAGGGGCTCTGGGGCCAACGTCCTGACTTTC. This codes for CASSSRGSGANVLTF.

The CDR3 nucleotides read TGTGCCAGCACTAGGGAACTAGTGAACACAGATACGCAGTATTTT. Amino acids: CASTRELVNTDTQYF. The genes are TRBV9 and TRBJ2-3; D may be TRBD2 (5 bases). CDR3 length equals 15 residues. Trimming left V 6 bases short and J 2 bases short, with 16 bases between. Germline lookup yields CDR1 SGDLS and CDR2 YYNGEE.

The chain joins TRBV7-2 to TRBJ1-4, with 8 bases aligning to TRBD1. The CDR3 runs 17 residues. Per the germline V gene, CDR1 is SGHTA and CDR2 is FQGNSA. The V and J ends lost 0 bases and 4 bases, in that order; junction bases with no gene match: 7. DNA of the CDR3: TGTGCCAGCAGCTTAGCAGGGCCCGGACAGGGTAATGAAAAACTGTTTTTT. The encoded protein is CASSLAGPGQGNEKLFF.

The genes are TRBV25-1 and TRBJ1-2; no clear D. Germline V gene lookup returns CDR1 MGHDK and CDR2 SYGVNS. The germline V and J ends were trimmed by 4 bases and 4 bases, with 16 bases remaining between them. The CDR3 contains 15 residues. CDR3 DNA sequence: TGTGCCAGCAGTGGCTGGGGAGAGGTGCCCTATGGCTACACCTTC. It codes for CASSGWGEVPYGYTF.

The chain recombines TRBV6-6 with TRBJ2-2, with 9 positions matching TRBD1. Germline V gene lookup returns CDR1 MNHNY and CDR2 SVGAGI (reference sequence). The CDR3 extends over 16 amino acids. Trimming took 5 bases from V and 5 from J; bases not matched to a gene: 9. The CDR3 loop is CASSRRNRGRTGELFF. CDR3 in DNA: TGTGCCAGCAGTCGCCGAAACAGGGGGCGGACCGGGGAGCTGTTTTTT.

The chain has TRBV19 and TRBJ2-4; D is perhaps TRBD1 or TRBD2 (5 bases each). Germline CDR1 and CDR2: LNHDA and SQIVND (reference sequence). V was clipped by 3 bases and J by 2 bases, with 11 bases between them. CDR3 length equals 15 residues. The CDR3 is CASSMGVGSKNIQYF. The CDR3 DNA reads as TGTGCCAGTAGTATGGGGGTAGGGTCCAAAAACATTCAGTACTTC. The whole variable domain, filled in from reference TRBV19 and TRBJ2-4, reads DGGITQSPKYLFRKEGQNVTLSCEQNLNHDAMYWYRQDPGQGLRLIYYSQIVNDFQKGDIAEGYSVSREKKESFPLTVTSAQKNPTAFYLCASSMGVGSKNIQYFGAGTRLSVL.

This clone was detected once. The rearrangement uses TRBV5-1 and TRBJ1-1; no clear D gene. Trimming cost V 0 bases and J 1 base, with 7 bases left between them. The CDR3 is made up of 14 amino acids. Germline V gene lookup returns CDR1 SGHRS and CDR2 YFSETQ. The CDR3 is CASSLVTKNTEAFF. As DNA, the CDR3 is TGCGCCAGCAGCTTGGTAACGAAGAACACTGAAGCTTTCTTT.

This chain connects TRBV30 to TRBJ1-5, with D perhaps matching TRBD1 (5 bases). With 0 bases removed from V and 4 bases from J, the gap between germline ends came to 13 bases. This CDR3 is 15 amino acids long. Germline V gene lookup returns CDR1 GTSNPN and CDR2 SVGIG (reference sequence). As DNA, the CDR3 is TGTGCCTGGAGTGTTGTGGGGGAGAAAAATCAGCCCCAGCATTTT. Protein sequence: CAWSVVGEKNQPQHF. Filled out from reference TRBV30 and TRBJ1-5, the complete variable domain reads SQTIHQWPATLVQPVGSPLSLECTVEGTSNPNLYWYRQAAGRGLQLLFYSVGIGQISSEVPQNLSASRPQDRQFILSSKKLLLSDSGFYLCAWSVVGEKNQPQHFGDGTRLSIL.

Of note for this clone: In the same sample, other DNA sequences code for this CDR3. V and J are TRBV6-6 and TRBJ1-6, with 8 bases aligning to TRBD1. This CDR3 has 16 amino acids. The germline V gene encodes CDR1 MNHNY and CDR2 SVGAGI (reference sequence). J was trimmed by 1 base and V by 8 bases; bases with no gene match: 7. The CDR3: CASVSGGFSYNSPLHF. The CDR3 nucleotides read TGTGCCAGCGTTTCAGGGGGCTTTTCCTATAATTCACCCCTCCACTTT.

The chain carries TRBV18 and TRBJ2-5; tentative D call: TRBD1 (5 bases). CDR1 and CDR2 from the germline V gene are KGHSH and LQKENI. The CDR3 length is 14 residues. V gave up 3 bases and J gave up 2 bases, with 10 bases separating them. CDR3 sequence reads: CASSPGQGQETQYF. In DNA, the CDR3 is TGTGCCAGCTCACCTGGACAAGGACAAGAGACCCAGTACTTC.